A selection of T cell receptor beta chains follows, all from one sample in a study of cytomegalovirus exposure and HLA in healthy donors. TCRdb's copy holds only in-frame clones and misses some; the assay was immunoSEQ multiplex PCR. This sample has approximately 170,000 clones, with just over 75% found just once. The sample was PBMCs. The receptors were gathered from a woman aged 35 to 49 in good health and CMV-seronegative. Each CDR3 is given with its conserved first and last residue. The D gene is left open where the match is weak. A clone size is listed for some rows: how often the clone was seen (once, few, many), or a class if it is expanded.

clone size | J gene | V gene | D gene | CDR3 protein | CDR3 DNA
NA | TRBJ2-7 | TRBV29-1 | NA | CSVRTLGGGDSYEQYF | TGCAGCGTTCGAACTCTCGGTGGCGGGGACTCCTACGAGCAGTACTTC
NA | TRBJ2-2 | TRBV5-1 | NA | CASSFLGNTGELFF | TGCGCCAGCAGCTTTCTAGGGAACACCGGGGAGCTGTTTTTT
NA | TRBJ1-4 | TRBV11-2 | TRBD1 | CASSSSTGRKEKLFF | TGTGCCAGCAGTTCCTCGACAGGGAGGAAGGAAAAACTGTTTTTT
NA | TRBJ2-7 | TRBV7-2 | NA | CASSAVLGSSYEQYF | TGTGCCAGCAGCGCAGTACTAGGGAGCTCCTACGAGCAGTACTTC
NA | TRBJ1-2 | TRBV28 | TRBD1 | CASSPPGQGGGYGYTF | TGTGCCAGCAGCCCACCGGGACAGGGGGGGGGCTATGGCTACACCTTC
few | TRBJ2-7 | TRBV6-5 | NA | CASSLTGYEQYF | TGTGCCAGCAGCCTTACAGGATACGAGCAGTACTTC
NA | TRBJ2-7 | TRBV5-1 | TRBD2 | CASSFSNPGLAQQYF | TGCGCCAGCAGCTTCTCCAATCCGGGACTAGCACAGCAGTACTTC
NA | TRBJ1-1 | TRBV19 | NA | CATSWGTLNTEAFF | TGTGCCACTTCCTGGGGGACACTCAACACTGAAGCTTTCTTT
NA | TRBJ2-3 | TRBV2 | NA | CASSNGGRGTQYF | TGTGCCAGCAGTAACGGGGGTCGAGGTACGCAGTATTTT
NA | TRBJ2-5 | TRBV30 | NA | CAWSVLAGGQETQYF | TGTGCCTGGAGTGTGCTAGCCGGAGGGCAAGAGACCCAGTACTTC
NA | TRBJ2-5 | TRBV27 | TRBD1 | CASSLTTGVQETQYF | TGTGCCAGCAGTTTGACGACAGGGGTCCAAGAGACCCAGTACTTC
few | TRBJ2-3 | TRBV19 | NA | CASEDSNTDTQYF | TGTGCCAGTGAGGACAGCAACACAGATACGCAGTATTTT